These 3 T cell receptor beta chains were all obtained from the same sample, sequenced in a study of blood T cell repertoires in COVID-19 (TCRdb year 2020). Libraries were built with the immunoSEQ multiplex PCR assay. TCRdb retrieved this table from immuneACCESS and kept in-frame rearrangements only. Not all clones are present; in checked studies, unresolved V genes account for under half, and no reason is known for the remainder. A total of about 77,000 clones appear in this sample, less than 85% of them only once. About a sixth of the sample is taken by the ten largest. Sequencing used peripheral blood. These receptors came from a man between 65 and 85 years old with active or convalescent COVID-19.

The sample holds one count of this clone. This chain uses TRBV10-1 with TRBJ1-1, with D possibly matching TRBD1 (5 bases). This CDR3 spans 13 amino acids. Germline values: CDR1 WNHNN, CDR2 SYGVQD (reference sequence). V was cut by 4 bases and J by 8 bases, with 14 bases left in between. CDR3 protein: CASSARREGEAFF. CDR3 DNA: TGCGCCAGCAGTGCCCGCAGGGAGGGGGAAGCTTTCTTT.

This clone was picked up a small number of times. This chain uses TRBV2 with TRBJ1-4, with D possibly being TRBD1 (5 bases). The CDR3 contains 15 residues. Germline lookup yields CDR1 SNHLY and CDR2 FYNNEI. The germline V and J ends were trimmed by 2 bases and 1 base, with 8 bases remaining between them. CDR3 in DNA: TGTGCCAGCAGTGAACTAGGGGTAACTAATGAAAAACTGTTTTTT. Protein sequence: CASSELGVTNEKLFF.

The CDR3 here is CASSSDSSVYGYTF. As DNA, the CDR3 is TGTGCCAGCAGTTCGGACAGTTCCGTCTATGGCTACACCTTC. The chain is built from TRBV6-5 and TRBJ1-2, with a weak D call TRBD1 (6 bases). Germline V gene data show CDR1 as MNHEY and CDR2 as SVGAGI. The CDR3 has 14 residues. V dropped 4 bases and J dropped 4 bases, with 13 bases sitting between them.